Listed below are T cell receptor beta chains from one sample, sequenced in a study of T cell responses to AZD1222 COVID-19 vaccine. Sequencing was performed with immunoSEQ multiplex PCR; in TCRdb, only in-frame clones are kept and a portion is missing. The data hold around 180,000 clones, with 80% to 90% observed a single time. The input for sequencing was peripheral blood, taken on day 0 of AZD1222 vaccination. These receptors all stem from an adult in good health. CDR3s include the opening cysteine and the closing phenylalanine or tryptophan. D genes are given only for firm matches. Rows may omit the clone size; those that give it use once, few, many or a size class.

>TRBJ2-2|.|TRBV7-7|.
TGTGCTAGCAGCTTTGGTCTTTGGGCCAGGGCTAACACGAACACCGGGGAGCTGTTTTTT
CASSFGLWARANTNTGELFF
>TRBJ1-1|.|TRBV5-1|.
TGCGCCAGCAATCACCAGGGAGGGAACACTGAAGCTTTCTTT
CASNHQGGNTEAFF
>TRBJ2-7|.|TRBV7-3|.
TGTGCCAGCAGCTCAAGGGCAGGGGGGATCTACGAGCAGTACTTC
CASSSRAGGIYEQYF
>TRBJ1-2|.|TRBV19|.
TGTGCCAGTAGTATAGGGTATGGCTATGGCTACACCTTC
CASSIGYGYGYTF
>TRBJ1-1|.|TRBV4-1|.
TGCGCCAGCAGCCTAAGAGTTTTGGACACTGAAGCTTTCTTT
CASSLRVLDTEAFF
>TRBJ2-7|.|TRBV30|.
TGTGCCTGGAGTGCGGATTCATACGAGCAGTACTTC
CAWSADSYEQYF
>TRBJ1-1|TRBD1|TRBV5-1|.
TGCGCCAGCAGCTACAGGGGACACACTGAAGCTTTCTTT
CASSYRGHTEAFF
>TRBJ2-6|.|TRBV27|once
TGTGCCAGCAGTCCGGGGACAAGAGGTCCTGGGGCCAACGTCCTGACTTTC
CASSPGTRGPGANVLTF
>TRBJ1-5|.|TRBV27|.
TGTGCCAGCAGTTGGAGCCGCGGTAATCAGCCCCAGCATTTT
CASSWSRGNQPQHF
>TRBJ1-1|.|TRBV11-2|.
TGTGCCAGCAGCTTAGGTGTGACAGTGAACACTGAAGCTTTCTTT
CASSLGVTVNTEAFF
>TRBJ1-2|TRBD1|TRBV5-6|once
TGTGCCAGCAGCCCGCCCGGGACAGCTAACTATGGCTACACCTTC
CASSPPGTANYGYTF
>TRBJ2-3|TRBD2|TRBV5-1|.
TGCGCCAGCAGCTTGGAAGCGGGGGGGCCCATGACAGATACGCAGTATTTT
CASSLEAGGPMTDTQYF
>TRBJ2-1|.|TRBV27|once
TGTGCCAGCAGTTTATCCAGGTACAATGAGCAGTTCTTC
CASSLSRYNEQFF
>TRBJ2-6|.|TRBV5-4|.
TGTGCCAGCAGCTTGGACGGGGTTAGGTCCTCTGTTTCTGGGGCCAACGTCCTGACTTTC
CASSLDGVRSSVSGANVLTF
>TRBJ2-3|TRBD2|TRBV4-1|.
TGCGCCAGCAGCCAAGCTGCGGGGGGCCGGGGGGATACGCAGTATTTT
CASSQAAGGRGDTQYF
>TRBJ2-2|TRBD1|TRBV19|.
TGTGCCACCTCTGAGACAGGGCTCCGCACCGGGGAGCTGTTTTTT
CATSETGLRTGELFF
>TRBJ1-1|TRBD1|TRBV3-1/TRBV3-2|.
TGTGCCAGCGGCCGATACGGACAGGATCTGGGGGCTTTCTTT
CASGRYGQDLGAFF
>TRBJ2-7|TRBD2|TRBV7-2|.
TGTGCCAGCAGCTCGACTAGCGGGGGGGCCTCCTACGAGCAGTACTTC
CASSSTSGGASYEQYF
>TRBJ2-5|.|TRBV5-5|.
TGTGCCAGCAGCTTGTGGGACCAAGAGACCCAGTACTTC
CASSLWDQETQYF
>TRBJ2-7|TRBD1|TRBV7-2|.
TGTGCCAGCAGCTTCGAGTCAGGGGGCGAAAAACTGCACGAGCAGTACTTC
CASSFESGGEKLHEQYF
>TRBJ2-5|.|TRBV25-1|.
TGTGCCAGCAGTGAATACGACAGTAAAGAGACCCAGTACTTC
CASSEYDSKETQYF
>TRBJ1-5|.|TRBV2|.
TGTGCCAGCAGTGAATGGGAAACAGGGTATCAGCCCCAGCATTTT
CASSEWETGYQPQHF
>TRBJ2-3|.|TRBV30|.
TGTGCCTGTTTGGGCAGGGGGGAAGATACGCAGTATTTT
CACLGRGEDTQYF
>TRBJ1-4|.|TRBV7-5|once
TGTGCCAGAAGGCAACACCGGTGGTGCGAAAAACTGTTTTTT
CARRQHRWCEKLFF
>TRBJ2-3|.|TRBV4-2|.
TGTGCCAGCAGCCAAGAGGACACGGGGGCACCGGGGGATACGCAGTATTTT
CASSQEDTGAPGDTQYF
>TRBJ2-4|.|TRBV13|.
TGTGCCAGCAGCCCCCGGGGGTCGATGGCCAAAAACATTCAGTACTTC
CASSPRGSMAKNIQYF
>TRBJ2-2|.|TRBV11-3|.
TGTGCCAGCAGCCCCACTTACGCTGGGGGGCACGGGGAGCTGTTTTTT
CASSPTYAGGHGELFF
>TRBJ2-2|TRBD2|TRBV3-1/TRBV3-2|.
TGTGCCAGCAGCCCCTTAGCGGGGAGCACCGGGGAGCTGTTTTTT
CASSPLAGSTGELFF
>TRBJ2-5|.|TRBV5-6|.
TGTGCCAGCAGCTTGGCACAGACGAACGGAGAGACCCAGTACTTC
CASSLAQTNGETQYF
>TRBJ1-5|.|TRBV6-2/TRBV6-3|.
TGTGCCAGCAGTCTTGAAACCAATCAGCCCCAGCATTTT
CASSLETNQPQHF
>TRBJ1-3|TRBD1|TRBV5-4|once
TGTGCCAGCAGCTTGGGGGGACAGAGAAGGGGAAACACCATATATTTT
CASSLGGQRRGNTIYF
>TRBJ1-5|.|TRBV30|.
TGTGCCTGGAGTGCACGTGGGGTGGGCAATCAGCCCCAGCATTTT
CAWSARGVGNQPQHF
>TRBJ2-4|TRBD1|TRBV19|.
TGTGCCAGTAGTATAACGGGGACAGACCGAAGACTAGCCAAAAACATTCAGTACTTC
CASSITGTDRRLAKNIQYF
>TRBJ1-5|.|TRBV23-1|few
TGCGCCAGCATCACGCAGGGGCAAATCGCCAATCAGCCCCAGCATTTT
CASITQGQIANQPQHF
>TRBJ2-5|.|TRBV5-8|.
TGTGCCAGCAGCTTGGGAGGCGCGACCCAGTACTTC
CASSLGGATQYF
>TRBJ2-7|.|TRBV28|.
TGTGCCAGCAGTTTAAGCCAGGGCTACGAGCAGTACTTC
CASSLSQGYEQYF
>TRBJ2-3|.|TRBV11-2|.
TGTGCCAGCAGCCGTCCCCGGGACTCTCTTCGCCCGGGCACAGATACGCAGTATTTT
CASSRPRDSLRPGTDTQYF
>TRBJ2-3|.|TRBV7-9|.
TGTGCCAGCAGCTTAGCGCAGGGATTCACAGATACGCAGTATTTT
CASSLAQGFTDTQYF